Sequencing of this T cell receptor (beta chain) was carried out in a study of T-cell memory formation after mild COVID-19. This clonotype was observed a handful of times. Its antigen is unknown. Via MiXCR, TCRdb re-called the 5' RACE reads, giving one row per CDR3 protein. The data show roughly 400,000 distinct CDR3 sequences, approximately 18% seen once. Germline trimming cut 2 bases from V and 7 bases from J; bases unmatched to any gene: 3. The CDR3 has 14 amino acids. From germline, CDR1 is SGHRS and CDR2 YFSETQ. Study-wide points: Nothing showed for sure that second-wave clones peaking on day 37 were SARS-CoV-2 specific.

The clonotype was recovered from a young man who had mild COVID-19 (a few samples of this study predate the infection). Cell type and time point are not known. The sample was PBMCs or a T cell subset sorted from them (not recorded which). The chain employs TRBV5-1 and TRBJ2-1, with 10 positions matching TRBD1. This CDR3 reads CASSFGGQGNEQFF. DNA of the CDR3: TGCGCCAGCAGCTTTGGGGGACAGGGGAATGAGCAGTTCTTC.